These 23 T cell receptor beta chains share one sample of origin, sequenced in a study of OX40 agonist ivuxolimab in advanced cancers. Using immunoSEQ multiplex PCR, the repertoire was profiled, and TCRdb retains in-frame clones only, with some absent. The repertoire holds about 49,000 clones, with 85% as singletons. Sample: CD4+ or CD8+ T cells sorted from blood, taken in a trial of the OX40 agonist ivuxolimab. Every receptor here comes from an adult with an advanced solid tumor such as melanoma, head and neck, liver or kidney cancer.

The chain's CDR3 is CASSSGPGGQETQYF. CDR3 sequence (DNA): TGTGCCAGCAGCTCGGGGCCAGGGGGCCAAGAGACCCAGTACTTC. This rearrangement joins TRBV7-9 to TRBJ2-5; 7 nucleotides match TRBD1. The CDR3 consists of 15 residues. With V trimmed by 4 bases and J by 1 base, 6 bases remained unmatched. CDR1 SEHNR and CDR2 FQNEAQ come from the germline V gene (reference sequence).

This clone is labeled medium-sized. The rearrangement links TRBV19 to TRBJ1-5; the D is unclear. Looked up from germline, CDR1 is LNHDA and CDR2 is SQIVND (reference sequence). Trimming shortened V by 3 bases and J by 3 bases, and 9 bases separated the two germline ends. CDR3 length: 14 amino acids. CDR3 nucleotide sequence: TGTGCCAGTAGTATCCTTCCCCACAATCAGCCCCAGCATTTT. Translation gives CASSILPHNQPQHF.

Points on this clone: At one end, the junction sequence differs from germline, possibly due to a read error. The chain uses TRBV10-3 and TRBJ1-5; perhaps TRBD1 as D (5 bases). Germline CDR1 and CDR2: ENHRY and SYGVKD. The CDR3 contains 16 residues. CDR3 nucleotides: TGTGCCAGCAGTGAAGAAGGCAGGGCTCGGTATCAGCCCCAGCATTTT. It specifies CASSEEGRARYQPQHF.

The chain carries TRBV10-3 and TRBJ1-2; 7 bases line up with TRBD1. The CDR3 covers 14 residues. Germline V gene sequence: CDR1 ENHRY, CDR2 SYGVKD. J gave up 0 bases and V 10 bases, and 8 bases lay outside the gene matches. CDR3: CATRTGSSNYGYTF. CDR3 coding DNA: TGTGCCACCCGGACAGGCTCATCTAACTATGGCTACACCTTC.

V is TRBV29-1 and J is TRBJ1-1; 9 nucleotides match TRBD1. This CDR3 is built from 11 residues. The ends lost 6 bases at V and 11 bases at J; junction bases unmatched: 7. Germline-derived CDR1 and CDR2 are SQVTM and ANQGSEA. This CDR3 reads CSVQQGARAFF. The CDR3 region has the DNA TGCAGCGTACAACAGGGGGCTCGGGCTTTCTTT.

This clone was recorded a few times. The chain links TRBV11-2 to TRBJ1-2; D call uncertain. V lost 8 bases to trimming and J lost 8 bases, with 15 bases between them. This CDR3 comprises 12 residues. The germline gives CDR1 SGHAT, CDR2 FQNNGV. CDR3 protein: CASSGGFGGYTF. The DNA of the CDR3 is TGTGCCAGCTCCGGAGGGTTTGGAGGCTACACCTTC.

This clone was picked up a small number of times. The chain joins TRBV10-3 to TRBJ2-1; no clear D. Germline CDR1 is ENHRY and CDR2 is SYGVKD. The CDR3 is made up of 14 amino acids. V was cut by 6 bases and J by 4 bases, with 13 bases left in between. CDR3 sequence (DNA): TGTGCCATCAGCGGAAGGACGGATTACAATGAGCAGTTCTTC. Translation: CAISGRTDYNEQFF.

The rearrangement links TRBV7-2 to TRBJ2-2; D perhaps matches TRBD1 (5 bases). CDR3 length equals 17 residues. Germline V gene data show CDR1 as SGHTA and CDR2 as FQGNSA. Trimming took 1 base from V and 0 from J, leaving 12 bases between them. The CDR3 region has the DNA TGTGCCAGCAGCTTAGGACCTGGGGCAACGAACACCGGGGAGCTGTTTTTT. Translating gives CASSLGPGATNTGELFF.

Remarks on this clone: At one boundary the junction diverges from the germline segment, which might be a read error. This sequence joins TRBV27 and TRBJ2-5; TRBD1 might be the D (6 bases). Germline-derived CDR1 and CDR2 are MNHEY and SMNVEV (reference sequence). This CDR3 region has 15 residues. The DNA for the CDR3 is TGTGCCAGCAGTTTAGGGACAACCAACCAGGAGACCCAGTACTTC. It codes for CASSLGTTNQETQYF.

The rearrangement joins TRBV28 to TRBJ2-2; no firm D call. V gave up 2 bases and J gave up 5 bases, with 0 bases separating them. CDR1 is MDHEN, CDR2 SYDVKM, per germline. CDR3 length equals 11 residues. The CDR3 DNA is TGTGCCAGCAGTTTAACCGGGGAGCTGTTTTTT. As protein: CASSLTGELFF.

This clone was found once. The CDR3 reads CASSFFSGGNAEAFF. The DNA of the CDR3 is TGTGCCAGCAGCTTTTTCTCAGGGGGCAACGCTGAAGCTTTCTTT. The J gene is TRBJ1-1, the V gene TRBV11-2, with 8 bases aligning to TRBD1. The J segment lost 6 bases and the V segment lost 3 bases, leaving 9 bases of the junction unmatched. CDR1 is SGHAT and CDR2 is FQNNGV in the germline V gene. The CDR3 spans 15 residues.

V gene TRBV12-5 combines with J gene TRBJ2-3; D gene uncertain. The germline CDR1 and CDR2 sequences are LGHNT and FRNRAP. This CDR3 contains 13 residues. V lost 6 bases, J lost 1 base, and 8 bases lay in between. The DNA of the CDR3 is TGTGCTAGTGGCATCCTCCGCACAGATACGCAGTATTTT. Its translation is CASGILRTDTQYF.

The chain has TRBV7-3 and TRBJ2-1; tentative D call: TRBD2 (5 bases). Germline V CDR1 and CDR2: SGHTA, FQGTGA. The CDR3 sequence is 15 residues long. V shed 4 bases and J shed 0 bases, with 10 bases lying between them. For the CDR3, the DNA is TGTGCCAGCAGCTCGGGGTTAACCTCCTACAATGAGCAGTTCTTC. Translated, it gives CASSSGLTSYNEQFF.

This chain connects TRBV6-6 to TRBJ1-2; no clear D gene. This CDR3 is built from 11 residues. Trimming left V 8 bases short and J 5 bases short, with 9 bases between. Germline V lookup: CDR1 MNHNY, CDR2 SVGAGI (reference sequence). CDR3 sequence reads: CASWEGYGYTF. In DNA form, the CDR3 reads TGTGCCAGCTGGGAAGGTTATGGCTACACCTTC.

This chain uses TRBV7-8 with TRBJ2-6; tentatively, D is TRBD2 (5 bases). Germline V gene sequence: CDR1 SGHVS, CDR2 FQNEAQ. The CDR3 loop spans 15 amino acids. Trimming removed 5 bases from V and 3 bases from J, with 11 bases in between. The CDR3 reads CASSPPGYGANVLTF. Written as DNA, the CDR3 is TGTGCCAGCAGCCCCCCGGGATATGGGGCCAACGTCCTGACTTTC.

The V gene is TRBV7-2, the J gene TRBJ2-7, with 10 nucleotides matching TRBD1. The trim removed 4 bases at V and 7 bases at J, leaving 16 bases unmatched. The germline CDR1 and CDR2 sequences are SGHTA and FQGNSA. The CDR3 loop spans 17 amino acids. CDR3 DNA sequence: TGTGCCAGCAGCTACTACTTCCCGGGACAGGGGTTGGGTGAGCAGTACTTC. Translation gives CASSYYFPGQGLGEQYF.

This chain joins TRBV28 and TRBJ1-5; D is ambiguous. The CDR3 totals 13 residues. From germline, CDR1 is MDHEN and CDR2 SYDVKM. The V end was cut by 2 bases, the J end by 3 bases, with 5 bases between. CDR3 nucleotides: TGTGCCAGCAGTTTAAATCTCAATCAGCCCCAGCATTTT. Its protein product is CASSLNLNQPQHF.

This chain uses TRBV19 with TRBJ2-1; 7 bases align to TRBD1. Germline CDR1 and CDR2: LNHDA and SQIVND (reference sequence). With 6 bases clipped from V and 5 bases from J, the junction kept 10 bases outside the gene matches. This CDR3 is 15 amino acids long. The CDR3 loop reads CASSSGAGGHNEQFF. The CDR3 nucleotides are TGTGCCAGTAGCTCAGGGGCAGGGGGACACAATGAGCAGTTCTTC.

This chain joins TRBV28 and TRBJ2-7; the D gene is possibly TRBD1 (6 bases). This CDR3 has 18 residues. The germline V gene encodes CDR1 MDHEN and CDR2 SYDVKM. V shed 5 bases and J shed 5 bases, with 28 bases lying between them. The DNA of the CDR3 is TGTGCCAGCAGTCCCCATTACACAGGGCAAAGGTGGGGAGACGAGCAGTACGTC. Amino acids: CASSPHYTGQRWGDEQYV.

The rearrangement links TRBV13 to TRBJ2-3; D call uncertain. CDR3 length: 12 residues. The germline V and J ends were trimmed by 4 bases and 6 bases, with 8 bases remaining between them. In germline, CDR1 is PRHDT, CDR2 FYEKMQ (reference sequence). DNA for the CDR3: TGTGCCAGCAGCTCGACTGGCGATACGCAGTATTTT. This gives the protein CASSSTGDTQYF.

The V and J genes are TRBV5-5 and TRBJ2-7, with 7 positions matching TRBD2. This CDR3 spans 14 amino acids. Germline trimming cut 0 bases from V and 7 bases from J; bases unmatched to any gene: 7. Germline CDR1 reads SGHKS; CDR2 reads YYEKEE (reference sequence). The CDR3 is CASSLVPAGGEQYV. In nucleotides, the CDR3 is TGTGCCAGCAGCTTGGTTCCTGCCGGGGGGGAGCAGTACGTC.

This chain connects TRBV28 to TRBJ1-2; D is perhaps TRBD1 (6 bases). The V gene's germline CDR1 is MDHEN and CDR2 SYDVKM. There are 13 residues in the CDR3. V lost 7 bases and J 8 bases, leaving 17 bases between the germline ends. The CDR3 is CASIGPERGGYTF. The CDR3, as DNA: TGTGCCAGCATTGGCCCGGAAAGGGGGGGCTACACCTTC.

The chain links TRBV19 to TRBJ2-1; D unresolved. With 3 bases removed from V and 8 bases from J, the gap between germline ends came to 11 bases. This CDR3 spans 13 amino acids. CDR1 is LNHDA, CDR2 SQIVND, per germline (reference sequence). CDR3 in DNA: TGTGCCAGTAGTATGTTGGCTGGGGATGAGCAGTTCTTC. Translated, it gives CASSMLAGDEQFF.